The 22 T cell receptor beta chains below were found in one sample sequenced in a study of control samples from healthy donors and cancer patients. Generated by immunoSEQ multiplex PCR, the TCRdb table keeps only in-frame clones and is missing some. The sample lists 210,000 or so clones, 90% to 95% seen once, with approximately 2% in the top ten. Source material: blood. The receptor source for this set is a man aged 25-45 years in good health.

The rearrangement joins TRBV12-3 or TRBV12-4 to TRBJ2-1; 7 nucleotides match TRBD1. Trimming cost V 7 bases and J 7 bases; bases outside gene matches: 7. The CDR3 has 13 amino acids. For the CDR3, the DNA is TGTGCCAGCACCTTGGACAGGACAAATGAGCAGTTCTTC. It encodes CASTLDRTNEQFF.

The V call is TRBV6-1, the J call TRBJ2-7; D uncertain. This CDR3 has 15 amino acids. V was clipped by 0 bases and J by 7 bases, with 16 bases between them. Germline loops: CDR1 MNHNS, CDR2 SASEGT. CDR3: CASSEALGMGNEQYF. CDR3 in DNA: TGTGCCAGCAGTGAAGCCTTGGGTATGGGAAATGAGCAGTACTTC.

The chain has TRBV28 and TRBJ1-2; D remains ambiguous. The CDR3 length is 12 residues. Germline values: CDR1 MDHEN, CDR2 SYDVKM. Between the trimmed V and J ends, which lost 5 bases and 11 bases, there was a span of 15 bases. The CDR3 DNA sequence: TGTGCCAGCAGTACCGGGAGGCGTCCTTACACCTTC. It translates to CASSTGRRPYTF.

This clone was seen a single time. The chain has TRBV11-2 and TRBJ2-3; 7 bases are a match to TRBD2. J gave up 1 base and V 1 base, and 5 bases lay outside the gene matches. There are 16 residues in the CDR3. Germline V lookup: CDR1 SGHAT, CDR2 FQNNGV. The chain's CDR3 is CASSLVGAGGTDTQYF. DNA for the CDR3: TGTGCCAGCAGCTTAGTCGGCGCGGGGGGCACAGATACGCAGTATTTT.

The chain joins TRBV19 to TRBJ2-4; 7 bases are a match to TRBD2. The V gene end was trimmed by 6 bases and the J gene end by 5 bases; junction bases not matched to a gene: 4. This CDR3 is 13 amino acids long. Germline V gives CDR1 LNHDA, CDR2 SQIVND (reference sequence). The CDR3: CASRLADENIQYF. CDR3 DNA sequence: TGTGCCAGTAGGCTAGCGGACGAAAACATTCAGTACTTC. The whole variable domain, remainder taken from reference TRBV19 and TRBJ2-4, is DGGITQSPKYLFRKEGQNVTLSCEQNLNHDAMYWYRQDPGQGLRLIYYSQIVNDFQKGDIAEGYSVSREKKESFPLTVTSAQKNPTAFYLCASRLADENIQYFGAGTRLSVL.

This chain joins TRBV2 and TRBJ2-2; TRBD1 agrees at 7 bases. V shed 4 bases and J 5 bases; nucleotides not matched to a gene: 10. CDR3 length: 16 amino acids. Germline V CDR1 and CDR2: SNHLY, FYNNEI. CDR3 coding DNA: TGTGCCAGCAGTGGGGCCAAGGGGGCAGGTACCGGGGAGCTGTTTTTT. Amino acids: CASSGAKGAGTGELFF.

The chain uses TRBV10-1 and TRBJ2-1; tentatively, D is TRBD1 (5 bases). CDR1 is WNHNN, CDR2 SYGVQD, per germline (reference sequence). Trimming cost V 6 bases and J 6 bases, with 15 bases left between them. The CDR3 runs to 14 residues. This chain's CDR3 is CASSRQSSSNEQFF. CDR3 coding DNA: TGCGCCAGCAGCCGACAGTCCAGTTCCAATGAGCAGTTCTTC.

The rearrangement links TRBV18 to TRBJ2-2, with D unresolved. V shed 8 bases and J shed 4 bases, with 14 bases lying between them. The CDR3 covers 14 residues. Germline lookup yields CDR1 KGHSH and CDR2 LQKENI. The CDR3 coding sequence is TGTGCCAGCCACCCCAATAGGGTCACCGGGGAGCTGTTTTTT. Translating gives CASHPNRVTGELFF.

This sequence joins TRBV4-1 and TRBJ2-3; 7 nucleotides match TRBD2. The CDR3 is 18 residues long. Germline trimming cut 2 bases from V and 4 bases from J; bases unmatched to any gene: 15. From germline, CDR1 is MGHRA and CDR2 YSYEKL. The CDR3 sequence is CASSQPSGVRVGSDTQYF. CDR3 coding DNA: TGCGCCAGCAGCCAACCCAGCGGGGTCCGTGTAGGTTCAGATACGCAGTATTTT.

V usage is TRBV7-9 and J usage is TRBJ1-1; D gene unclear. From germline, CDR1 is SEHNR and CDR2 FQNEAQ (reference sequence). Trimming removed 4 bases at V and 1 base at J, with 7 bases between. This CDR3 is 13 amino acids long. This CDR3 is CASSSGENTEAFF. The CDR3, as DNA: TGTGCCAGCAGCTCAGGTGAGAACACTGAAGCTTTCTTT.

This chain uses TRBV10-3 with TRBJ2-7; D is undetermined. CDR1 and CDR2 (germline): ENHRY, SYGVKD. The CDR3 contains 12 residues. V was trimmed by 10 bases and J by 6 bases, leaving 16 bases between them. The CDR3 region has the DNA TGTGCCACCGGACGGACCCTTGGCGAGCAGTACTTC. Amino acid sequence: CATGRTLGEQYF.

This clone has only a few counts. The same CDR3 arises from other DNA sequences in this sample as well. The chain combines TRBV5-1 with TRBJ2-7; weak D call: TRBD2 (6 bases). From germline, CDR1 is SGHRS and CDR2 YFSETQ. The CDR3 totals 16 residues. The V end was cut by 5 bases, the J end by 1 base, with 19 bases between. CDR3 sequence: CASSGGGSLFSYEQYF. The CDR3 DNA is TGCGCCAGCAGTGGTGGGGGGTCCTTATTTTCCTACGAGCAGTACTTC. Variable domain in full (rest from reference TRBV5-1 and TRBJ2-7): KAGVTQTPRYLIKTRGQQVTLSCSPISGHRSVSWYQQTPGQGLQFLFEYFSETQRNKGNFPGRFSGRQFSNSRSEMNVSTLELGDSALYLCASSGGGSLFSYEQYFGPGTRLTVT.

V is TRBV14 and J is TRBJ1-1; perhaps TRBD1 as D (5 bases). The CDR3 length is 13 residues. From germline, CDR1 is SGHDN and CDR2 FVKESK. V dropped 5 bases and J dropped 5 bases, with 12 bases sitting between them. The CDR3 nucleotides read TGTGCCAGCAGCTCCGACAGTTTTACTGAAGCTTTCTTT. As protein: CASSSDSFTEAFF.

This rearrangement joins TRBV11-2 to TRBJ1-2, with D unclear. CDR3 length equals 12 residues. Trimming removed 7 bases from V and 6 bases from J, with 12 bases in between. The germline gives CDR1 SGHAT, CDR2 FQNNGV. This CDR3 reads CASTNRGNGYTF. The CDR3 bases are TGTGCCAGCACCAACCGAGGGAATGGCTACACCTTC.

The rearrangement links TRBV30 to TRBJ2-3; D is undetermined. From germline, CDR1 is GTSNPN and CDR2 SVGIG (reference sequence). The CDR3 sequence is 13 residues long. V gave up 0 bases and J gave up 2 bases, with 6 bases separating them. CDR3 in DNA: TGTGCCTGGAGTGTGATAGTCACAGATACGCAGTATTTT. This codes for CAWSVIVTDTQYF.

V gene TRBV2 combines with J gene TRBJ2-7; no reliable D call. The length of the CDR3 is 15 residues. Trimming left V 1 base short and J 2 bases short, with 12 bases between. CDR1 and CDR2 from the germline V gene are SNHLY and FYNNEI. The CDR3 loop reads CASSEESKGTYEQYF. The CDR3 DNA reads TGTGCCAGCAGTGAAGAATCAAAAGGGACCTACGAGCAGTACTTC.

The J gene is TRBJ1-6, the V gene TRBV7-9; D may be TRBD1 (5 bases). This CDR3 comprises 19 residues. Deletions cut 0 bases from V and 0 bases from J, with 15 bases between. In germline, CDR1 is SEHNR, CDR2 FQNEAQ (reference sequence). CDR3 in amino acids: CASSLAGAGGSSYNSPLHF. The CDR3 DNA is TGTGCCAGCAGCTTAGCCGGGGCTGGGGGGAGCTCCTATAATTCACCCCTCCACTTT.

This CDR3 reads CASSLMMNSPLHF. The CDR3 DNA is TGTGCCAGCAGTTTAATGATGAATTCACCCCTCCACTTT. The chain combines TRBV12-3 or TRBV12-4 with TRBJ1-6, with D unclear. The V end lost 2 bases, the J end lost 7 bases, and 6 bases lay between the germline ends. The CDR3 length is 13 residues.

The CDR3 region has the DNA TGTGCCACCGCCGGGGTATCCACCGGGGAGCTGTTTTTT. This translates into CATAGVSTGELFF. The V call is TRBV24-1, the J call TRBJ2-2, with D perhaps TRBD2 (5 bases). There are 13 residues in the CDR3. Germline loops: CDR1 KGHDR, CDR2 SFDVKD. V was trimmed by 9 bases and J by 4 bases, leaving 11 bases between them.

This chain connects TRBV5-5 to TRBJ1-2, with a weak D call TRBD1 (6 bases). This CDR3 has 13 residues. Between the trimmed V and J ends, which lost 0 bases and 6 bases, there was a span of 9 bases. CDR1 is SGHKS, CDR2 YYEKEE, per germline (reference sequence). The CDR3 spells CASSLEQGDGYTF. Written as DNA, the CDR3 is TGTGCCAGCAGCTTGGAACAGGGAGATGGCTACACCTTC.

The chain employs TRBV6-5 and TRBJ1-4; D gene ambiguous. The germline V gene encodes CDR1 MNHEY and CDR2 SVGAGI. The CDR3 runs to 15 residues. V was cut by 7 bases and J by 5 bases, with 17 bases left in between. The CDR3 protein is CASNSAQSQNEKLFF. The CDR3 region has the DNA TGTGCCAGCAACTCTGCACAGTCACAAAATGAAAAACTGTTTTTT.

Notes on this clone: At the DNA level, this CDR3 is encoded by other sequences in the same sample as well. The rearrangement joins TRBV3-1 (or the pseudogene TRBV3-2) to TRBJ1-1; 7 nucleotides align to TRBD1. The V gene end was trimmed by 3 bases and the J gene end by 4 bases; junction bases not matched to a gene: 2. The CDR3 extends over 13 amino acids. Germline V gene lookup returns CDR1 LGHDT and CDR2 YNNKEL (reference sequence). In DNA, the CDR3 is TGTGCCAGCAGCCAGTCAGGGGGCACTGAAGCTTTCTTT. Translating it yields CASSQSGGTEAFF.